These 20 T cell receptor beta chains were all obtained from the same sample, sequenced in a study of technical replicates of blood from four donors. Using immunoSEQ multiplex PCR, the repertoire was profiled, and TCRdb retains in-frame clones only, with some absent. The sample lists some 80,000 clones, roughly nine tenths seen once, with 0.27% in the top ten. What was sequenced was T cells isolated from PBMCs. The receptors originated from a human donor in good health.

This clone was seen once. CDR3 bases: TGTGCCAGCAGCTTGGGAGGGGGTAGCACCGGGGAGCTGTTTTTT. Amino acids: CASSLGGGSTGELFF. V is TRBV5-4 and J is TRBJ2-2; a weak D match, TRBD1 (6 bases). CDR1 is SGHNT, CDR2 YYREEE, per germline (reference sequence). Between the trimmed V and J ends, which lost 0 bases and 4 bases, there was a span of 10 bases. The CDR3 sequence is 15 residues long.

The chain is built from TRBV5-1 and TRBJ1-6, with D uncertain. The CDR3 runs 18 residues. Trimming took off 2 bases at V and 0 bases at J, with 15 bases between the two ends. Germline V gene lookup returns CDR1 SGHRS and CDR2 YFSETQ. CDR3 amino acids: CASSLNSISSSYNSPLHF. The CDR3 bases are TGCGCCAGCAGCTTAAATTCAATCTCTAGCTCCTATAATTCACCCCTCCACTTT.

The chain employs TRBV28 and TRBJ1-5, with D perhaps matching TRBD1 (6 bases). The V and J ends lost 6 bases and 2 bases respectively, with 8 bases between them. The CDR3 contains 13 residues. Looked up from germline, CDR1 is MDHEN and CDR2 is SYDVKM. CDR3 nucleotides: TGTGCCAGCAGAGACAGGCGCAATCAGCCCCAGCATTTT. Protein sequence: CASRDRRNQPQHF.

CDR3 residues: CASSYSPGQGQPQHF. The CDR3 nucleotides are TGTGCCAGCAGTTACTCCCCTGGACAGGGTCAGCCCCAGCATTTT. V is TRBV6-5 and J is TRBJ1-5; 8 bases align to TRBD1. V trimming: 0 bases; J trimming: 6 bases; junction bases outside the gene matches: 4. The CDR3 contains 15 residues. CDR1 and CDR2 (germline): MNHEY, SVGAGI.

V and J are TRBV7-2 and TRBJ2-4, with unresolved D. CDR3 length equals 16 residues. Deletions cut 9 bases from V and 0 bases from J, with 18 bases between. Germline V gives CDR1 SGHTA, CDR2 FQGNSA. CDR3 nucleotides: TGTACCAGGGGCCTGTCGGAAAGAATAGCCAAAAACATTCAGTACTTC. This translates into CTRGLSERIAKNIQYF.

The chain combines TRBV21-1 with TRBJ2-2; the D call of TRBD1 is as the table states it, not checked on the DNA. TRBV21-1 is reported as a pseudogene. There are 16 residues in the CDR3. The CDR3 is CASSKRPRENTGELFF. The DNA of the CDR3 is TGTGCCAGCAGCAAAAGACCCAGGGAAAACACCGGGGAGCTGTTTTTT.

In nucleotides, the CDR3 is TGTGCCAGCAGAAAGGCGGGACAGGGTAAAGGCGAGCAGTACTTC. Encoded protein: CASRKAGQGKGEQYF. V usage is TRBV6-5 and J usage is TRBJ2-7; the match to TRBD1 covers 9 bases. Germline assignment: CDR1 MNHEY and CDR2 SVGAGI. This CDR3 has 15 amino acids. J was trimmed by 6 bases and V by 6 bases; bases with no gene match: 12.

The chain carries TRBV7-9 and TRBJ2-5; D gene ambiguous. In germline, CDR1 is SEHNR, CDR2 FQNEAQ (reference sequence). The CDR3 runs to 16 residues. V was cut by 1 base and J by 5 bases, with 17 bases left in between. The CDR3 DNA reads TGTGCCAGCAGCTTAGAGCCGGTAGAGGAATTGGAGACCCAGTACTTC. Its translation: CASSLEPVEELETQYF.

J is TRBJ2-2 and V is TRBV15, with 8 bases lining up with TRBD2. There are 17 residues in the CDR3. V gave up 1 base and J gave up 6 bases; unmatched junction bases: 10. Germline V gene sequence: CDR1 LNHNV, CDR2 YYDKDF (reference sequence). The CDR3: CATSRGGGGPPAGELFF. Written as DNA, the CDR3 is TGTGCCACCAGCAGAGGTGGCGGGGGGCCCCCAGCCGGGGAGCTGTTTTTT.

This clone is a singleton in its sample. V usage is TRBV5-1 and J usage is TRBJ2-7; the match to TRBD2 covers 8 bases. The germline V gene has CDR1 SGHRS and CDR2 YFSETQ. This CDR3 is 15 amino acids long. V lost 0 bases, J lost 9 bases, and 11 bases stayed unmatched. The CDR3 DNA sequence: TGCGCCAGCAGCTTGGACCCAGCGGGGGACGACGGGCAGTACTTC. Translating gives CASSLDPAGDDGQYF.

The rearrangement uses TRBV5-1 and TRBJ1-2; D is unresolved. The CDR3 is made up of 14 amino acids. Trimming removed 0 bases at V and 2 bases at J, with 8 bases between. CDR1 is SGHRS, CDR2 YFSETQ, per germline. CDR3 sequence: CASSLVVSNYGYTF. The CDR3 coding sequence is TGCGCCAGCAGCTTGGTAGTCTCCAACTATGGCTACACCTTC.

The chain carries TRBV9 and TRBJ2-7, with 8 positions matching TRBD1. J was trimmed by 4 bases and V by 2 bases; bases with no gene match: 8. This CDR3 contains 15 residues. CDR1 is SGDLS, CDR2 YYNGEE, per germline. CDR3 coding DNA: TGTGCCAGCAGCGTTTACCGGGACAGGACATACGAGCAGTACTTC. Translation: CASSVYRDRTYEQYF.

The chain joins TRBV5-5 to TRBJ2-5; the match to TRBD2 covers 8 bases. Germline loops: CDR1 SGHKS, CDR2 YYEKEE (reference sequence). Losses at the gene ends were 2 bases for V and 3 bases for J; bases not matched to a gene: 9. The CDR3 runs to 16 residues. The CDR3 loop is CASSFIRGAGEETQYF. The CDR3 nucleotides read TGTGCCAGCAGCTTCATCCGGGGAGCGGGAGAAGAGACCCAGTACTTC.

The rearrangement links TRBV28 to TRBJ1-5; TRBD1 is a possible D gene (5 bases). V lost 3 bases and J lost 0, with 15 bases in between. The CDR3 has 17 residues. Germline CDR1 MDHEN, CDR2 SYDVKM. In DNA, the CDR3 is TGTGCCAGCAGTTTCGCGGGGGTGGGACTTAGCAATCAGCCCCAGCATTTT. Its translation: CASSFAGVGLSNQPQHF. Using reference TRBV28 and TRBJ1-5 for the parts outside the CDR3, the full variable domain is DVKVTQSSRYLVKRTGEKVFLECVQDMDHENMFWYRQDPGLGLRLIYFSYDVKMKEKGDIPEGYSVSREKKERFSLILESASTNQTSMYLCASSFAGVGLSNQPQHFGDGTRLSIL.

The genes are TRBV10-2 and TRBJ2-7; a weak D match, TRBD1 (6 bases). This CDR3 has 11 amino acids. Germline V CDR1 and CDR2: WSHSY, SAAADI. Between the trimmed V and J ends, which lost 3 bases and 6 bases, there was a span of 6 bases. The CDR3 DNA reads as TGCGCCAGCAGTGAAGGGGGCGAGCAGTACTTC. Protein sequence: CASSEGGEQYF.

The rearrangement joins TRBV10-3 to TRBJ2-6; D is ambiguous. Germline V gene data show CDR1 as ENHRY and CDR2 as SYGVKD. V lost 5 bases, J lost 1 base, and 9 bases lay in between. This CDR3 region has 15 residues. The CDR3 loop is CAISPRLSGANVLTF. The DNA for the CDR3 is TGTGCCATCAGTCCGAGGTTATCTGGGGCCAACGTCCTGACTTTC.

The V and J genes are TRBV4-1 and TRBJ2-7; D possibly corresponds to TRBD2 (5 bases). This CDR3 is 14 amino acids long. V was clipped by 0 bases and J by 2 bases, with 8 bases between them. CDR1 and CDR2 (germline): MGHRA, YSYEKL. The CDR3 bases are TGCGCCAGCAGCCAAGATACGAGGGCCTACGAGCAGTACTTC. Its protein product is CASSQDTRAYEQYF.

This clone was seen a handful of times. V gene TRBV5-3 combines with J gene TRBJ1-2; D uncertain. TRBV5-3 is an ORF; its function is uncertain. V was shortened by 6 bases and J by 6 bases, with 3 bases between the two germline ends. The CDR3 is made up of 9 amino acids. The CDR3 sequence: CARINGYTF. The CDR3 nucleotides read TGTGCCAGAATTAATGGCTACACCTTC.

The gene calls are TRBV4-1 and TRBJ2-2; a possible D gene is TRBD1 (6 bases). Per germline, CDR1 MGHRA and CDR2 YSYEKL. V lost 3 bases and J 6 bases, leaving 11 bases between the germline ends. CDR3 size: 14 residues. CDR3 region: CASSQFTGSGELFF. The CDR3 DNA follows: TGCGCCAGCAGCCAGTTTACAGGGTCCGGGGAGCTGTTTTTT.

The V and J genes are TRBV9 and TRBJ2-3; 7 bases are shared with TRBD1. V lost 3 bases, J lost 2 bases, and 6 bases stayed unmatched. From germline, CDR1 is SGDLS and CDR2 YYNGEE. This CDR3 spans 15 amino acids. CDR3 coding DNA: TGTGCCAGCAGCGGACCAGACAGGGTCACAGATACGCAGTATTTT. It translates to CASSGPDRVTDTQYF.